This TCR beta chain was sequenced during a study of shared clonotypes between healthy human individuals. About the research overall: Per donor, three plates held CD4 naive cells, three held CD4 memory, two held CD8 naive and one held CD8 memory.

The donors, healthy adults who were HIV-negative, had experienced no recent acute infections or vaccinations. Nashville, Tennessee was home to all donors, each a Caucasian adult. The split of CD4+ cells yielded CD45RA+ naive and CD45RA-negative memory subsets. Profiling relied on immunoSEQ multiplex PCR, and the TCRdb table lists in-frame clones only, not all of them. The sample includes about 980,000 clones, approximately 80% seen only once; the top ten take approximately 1.5%. Germline loops: CDR1 MNHNS, CDR2 SASEGT. The ends were cut back, 1 base at V and 4 bases at J, with 16 bases in the middle. The CDR3 runs 16 residues.

This chain uses TRBV6-1 with TRBJ1-1, with D uncertain. This clonotype was sampled from a man aged 18 to 35 in good health. Sequencing used memory CD4+ T cells sorted from blood. Subset defined: CD45RA-negative fraction. The CDR3 region is CASSEGSGGWATEAFF. CDR3 in DNA: TGTGCCAGCAGTGAAGGTAGCGGCGGGTGGGCCACTGAAGCTTTCTTT.